This entry lists 3 T cell receptor beta chains sequenced from one sample in a study of chemoradiotherapy in HPV16-positive cancers. Sequencing used immunoSEQ multiplex PCR; TCRdb keeps in-frame clones, though not all of them. The table lists some 21,000 clones, 70% to 90% of them singletons. The material was blood, obtained from a patient who underwent chemoradiotherapy. The receptors originated from a human donor with HPV-associated anogenital cancer.

The chain links TRBV5-1 to TRBJ1-1; no clear D gene. This CDR3 comprises 16 residues. V lost 0 bases to trimming and J lost 6 bases, with 18 bases between them. CDR1 SGHRS and CDR2 YFSETQ come from the germline V gene. The DNA for the CDR3 is TGCGCCAGCAGCTTGGCTCTATCCGGGTTGGGAGCTGAAGCTTTCTTT. It translates to CASSLALSGLGAEAFF.

This chain's CDR3 is CASSTGGENTGELFF. Written as DNA, the CDR3 is TGTGCCAGTAGTACTGGCGGGGAGAACACCGGGGAGCTGTTTTTT. The V gene is TRBV19, the J gene TRBJ2-2; the D gene is possibly TRBD2 (6 bases). Per the germline V gene, CDR1 is LNHDA and CDR2 is SQIVND (reference sequence). The CDR3 extends over 15 amino acids. The V end lost 4 bases, the J end lost 1 base, and 10 bases lay between the germline ends.

The chain recombines TRBV11-2 with TRBJ2-7; D is unresolved. The V and J ends lost 4 bases and 3 bases respectively, with 16 bases between them. This CDR3 region has 15 residues. In germline, CDR1 is SGHAT, CDR2 FQNNGV. The CDR3 reads CASSWKSSPHYEQYF. In DNA form, the CDR3 reads TGTGCCAGCAGCTGGAAGAGTAGTCCTCACTACGAGCAGTACTTC.